This T cell receptor beta chain was retrieved from a study of somatic mutations in cytotoxic T cells in rheumatoid arthritis. For this clone: The antigen remains unidentified.

In the original analysis: Patient CD8+ clones larger than 1% rarely matched published virus-specific TCRB sequences. Profiling relied on immunoSEQ multiplex PCR, and the TCRdb table lists in-frame clones only, not all of them. The V and J calls and clone size were taken over from that table, and D and trimming were inferred from the DNA. The sample has about 29,000 clones, around 87% seen once. CDR3 size: 14 residues. The germline V and J ends were trimmed by 2 bases and 3 bases, with 14 bases remaining between them. Looked up from germline, CDR1 is GTSNPN and CDR2 is SVGIG (reference sequence). Positive magnetic bead selection was used to isolate CD4+ and CD8+ cells; purity was checked by flow cytometry. Study-wide results and limits: Within 8 of 65 patients, the single biggest CD8+ clone made up more than 20% of CD8+ cells.

The gene calls are TRBV30 and TRBJ2-7; D tentatively fits TRBD1 or TRBD2 (5 bases each). The sequencing input was CD8+ T cells sorted from blood. This receptor was obtained from an adult with rheumatoid arthritis. DNA for the CDR3: TGTGCCTGGAGTCCCGGGGTAGGGGACTACGAGCAGTACTTC. Residues: CAWSPGVGDYEQYF.